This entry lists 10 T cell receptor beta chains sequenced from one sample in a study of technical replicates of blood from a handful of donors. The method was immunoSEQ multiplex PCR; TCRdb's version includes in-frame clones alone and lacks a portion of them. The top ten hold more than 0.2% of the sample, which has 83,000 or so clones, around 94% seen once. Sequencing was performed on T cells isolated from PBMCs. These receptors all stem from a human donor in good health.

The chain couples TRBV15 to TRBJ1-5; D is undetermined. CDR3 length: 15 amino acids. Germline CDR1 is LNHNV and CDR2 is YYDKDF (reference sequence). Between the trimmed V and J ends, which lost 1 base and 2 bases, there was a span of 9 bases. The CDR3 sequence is CATSRVAVGNQPQHF. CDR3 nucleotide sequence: TGTGCCACCAGCAGAGTAGCGGTGGGCAATCAGCCCCAGCATTTT.

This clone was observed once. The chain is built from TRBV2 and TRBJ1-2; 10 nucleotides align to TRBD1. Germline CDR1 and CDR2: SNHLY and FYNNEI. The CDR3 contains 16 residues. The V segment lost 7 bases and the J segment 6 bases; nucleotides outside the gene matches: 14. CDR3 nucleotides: TGTGCCAGCACCCTCGGGGGAGTGACAGGGGGCAATGGCTACACCTTC. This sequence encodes CASTLGGVTGGNGYTF.

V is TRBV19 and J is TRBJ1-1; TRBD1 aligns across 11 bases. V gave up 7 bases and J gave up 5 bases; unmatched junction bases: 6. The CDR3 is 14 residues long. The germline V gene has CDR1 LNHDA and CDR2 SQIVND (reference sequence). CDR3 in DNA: TGTGCCAGTACCCTGGACAGGGGGCGGACTGAAGCTTTCTTT. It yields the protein CASTLDRGRTEAFF.

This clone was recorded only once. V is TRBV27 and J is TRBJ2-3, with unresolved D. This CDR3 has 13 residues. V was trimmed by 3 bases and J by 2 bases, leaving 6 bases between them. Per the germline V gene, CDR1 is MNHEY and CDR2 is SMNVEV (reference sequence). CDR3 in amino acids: CASSFVYTDTQYF. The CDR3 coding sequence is TGTGCCAGCAGTTTTGTCTACACAGATACGCAGTATTTT.

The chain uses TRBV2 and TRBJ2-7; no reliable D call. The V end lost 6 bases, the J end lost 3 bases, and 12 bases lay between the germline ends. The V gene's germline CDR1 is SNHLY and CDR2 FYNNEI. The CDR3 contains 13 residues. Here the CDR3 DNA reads TGTGCCAGCAGCGAGTCGATTGACTACGAGCAGTACTTC. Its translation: CASSESIDYEQYF. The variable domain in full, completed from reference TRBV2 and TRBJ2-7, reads EPEVTQTPSHQVTQMGQEVILRCVPISNHLYFYWYRQILGQKVEFLVSFYNNEISEKSEIFDDQFSVERPDGSNFTLKIRSTKLEDSAMYFCASSESIDYEQYFGPGTRLTVT.

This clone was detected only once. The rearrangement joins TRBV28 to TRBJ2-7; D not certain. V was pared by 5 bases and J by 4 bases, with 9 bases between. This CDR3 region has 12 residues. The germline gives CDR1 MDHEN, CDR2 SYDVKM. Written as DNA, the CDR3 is TGTGCCAGCAGTCTAAACTTGTACGAGCAGTACTTC. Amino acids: CASSLNLYEQYF.

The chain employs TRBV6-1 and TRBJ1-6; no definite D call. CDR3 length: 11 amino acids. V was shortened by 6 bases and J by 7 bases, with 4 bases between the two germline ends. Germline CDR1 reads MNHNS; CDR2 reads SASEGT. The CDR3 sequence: CASRGNSPLHF. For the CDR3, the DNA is TGTGCCAGCAGGGGCAATTCACCCCTCCACTTT.

The CDR3 nucleotides are TGTGCCAGCTCACTTATCAGACAAACTGGCACAGATACGCAGTATTTT. Protein sequence: CASSLIRQTGTDTQYF. The V call is TRBV18, the J call TRBJ2-3; D gene uncertain. The CDR3 length is 16 residues. The germline V gene has CDR1 KGHSH and CDR2 LQKENI. Trimming pared 4 bases from V and 1 base from J, leaving 15 bases between.

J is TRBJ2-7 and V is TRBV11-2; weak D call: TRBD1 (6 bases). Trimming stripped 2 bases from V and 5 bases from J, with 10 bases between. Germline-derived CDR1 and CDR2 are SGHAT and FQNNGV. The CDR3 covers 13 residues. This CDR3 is CASSLFPGDEQYF. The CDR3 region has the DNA TGTGCCAGCAGCTTATTCCCAGGGGACGAGCAGTACTTC.

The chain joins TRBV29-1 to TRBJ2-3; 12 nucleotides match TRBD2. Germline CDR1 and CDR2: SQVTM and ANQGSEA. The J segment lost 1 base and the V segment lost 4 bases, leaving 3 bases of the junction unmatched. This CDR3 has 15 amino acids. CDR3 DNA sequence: TGCAGCGTTGTGGCTAGCGGGGGGGGCACAGATACGCAGTATTTT. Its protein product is CSVVASGGGTDTQYF.